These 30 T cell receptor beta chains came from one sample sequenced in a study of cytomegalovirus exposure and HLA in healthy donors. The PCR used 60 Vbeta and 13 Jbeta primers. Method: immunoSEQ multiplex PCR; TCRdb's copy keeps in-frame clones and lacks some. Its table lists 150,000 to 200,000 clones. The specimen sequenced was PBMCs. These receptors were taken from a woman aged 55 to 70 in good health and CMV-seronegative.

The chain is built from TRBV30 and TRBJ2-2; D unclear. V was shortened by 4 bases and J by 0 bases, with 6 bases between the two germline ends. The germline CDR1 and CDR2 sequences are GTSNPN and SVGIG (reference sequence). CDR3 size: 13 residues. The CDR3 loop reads CAWTVSNTGELFF. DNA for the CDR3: TGTGCCTGGACCGTATCGAACACCGGGGAGCTGTTTTTT.

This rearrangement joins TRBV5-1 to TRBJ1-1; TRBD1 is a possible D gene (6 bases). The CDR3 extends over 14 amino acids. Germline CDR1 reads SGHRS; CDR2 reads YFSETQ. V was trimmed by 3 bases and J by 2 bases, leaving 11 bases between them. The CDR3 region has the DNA TGCGCCAGCAGCTGGACAGATGTAAACACTGAAGCTTTCTTT. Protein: CASSWTDVNTEAFF.

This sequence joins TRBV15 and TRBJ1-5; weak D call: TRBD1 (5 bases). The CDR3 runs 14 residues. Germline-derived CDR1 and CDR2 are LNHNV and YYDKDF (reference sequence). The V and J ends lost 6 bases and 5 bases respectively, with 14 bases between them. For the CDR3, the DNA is TGTGCCACCAGGATAGGGGCCTGGGATCAGCCCCAGCATTTT. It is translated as CATRIGAWDQPQHF.

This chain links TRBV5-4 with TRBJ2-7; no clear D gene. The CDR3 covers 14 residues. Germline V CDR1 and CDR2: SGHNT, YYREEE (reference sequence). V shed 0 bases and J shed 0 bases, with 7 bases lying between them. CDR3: CASSLDRSSYEQYF. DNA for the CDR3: TGTGCCAGCAGCTTGGATAGGAGCTCCTACGAGCAGTACTTC. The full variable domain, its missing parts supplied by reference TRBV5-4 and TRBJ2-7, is ETGVTQSPTHLIKTRGQQVTLRCSSQSGHNTVSWYQQALGQGPQFIFQYYREEENGRGNFPPRFSGLQFPNYSSELNVNALELDDSALYLCASSLDRSSYEQYFGPGTRLTVT.

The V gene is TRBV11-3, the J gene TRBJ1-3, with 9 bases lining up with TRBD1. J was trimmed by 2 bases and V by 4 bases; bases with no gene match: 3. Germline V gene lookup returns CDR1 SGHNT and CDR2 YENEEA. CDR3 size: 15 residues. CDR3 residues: CASSSGQGAGNTIYF. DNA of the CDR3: TGTGCCAGCAGCTCGGGACAGGGCGCTGGAAACACCATATATTTT.

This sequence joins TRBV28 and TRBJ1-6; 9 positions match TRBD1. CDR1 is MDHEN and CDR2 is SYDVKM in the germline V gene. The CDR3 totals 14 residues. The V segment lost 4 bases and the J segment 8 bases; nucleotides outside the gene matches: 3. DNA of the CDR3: TGTGCCAGCAGTTCGGGACAGGGCGATTCACCCCTCCACTTT. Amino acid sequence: CASSSGQGDSPLHF.

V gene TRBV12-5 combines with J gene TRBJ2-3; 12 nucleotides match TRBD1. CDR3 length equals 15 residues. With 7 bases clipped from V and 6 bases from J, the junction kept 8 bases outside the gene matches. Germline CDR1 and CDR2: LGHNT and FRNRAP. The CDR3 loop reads CASAPGQGARDTQYF. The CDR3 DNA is TGTGCTAGTGCCCCGGGACAGGGGGCGCGGGATACGCAGTATTTT.

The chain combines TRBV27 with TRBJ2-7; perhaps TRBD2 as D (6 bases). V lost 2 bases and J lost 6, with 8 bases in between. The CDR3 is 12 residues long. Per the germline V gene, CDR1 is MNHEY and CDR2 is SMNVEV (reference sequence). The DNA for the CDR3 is TGTGCCAGCAGTTTACGGGGGTTCGAGCAGTACTTC. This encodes CASSLRGFEQYF.

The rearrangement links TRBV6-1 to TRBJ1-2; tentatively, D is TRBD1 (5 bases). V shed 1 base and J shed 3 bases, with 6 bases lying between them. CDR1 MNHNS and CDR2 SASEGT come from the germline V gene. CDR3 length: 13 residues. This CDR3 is CASSEGGDYGYTF. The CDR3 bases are TGTGCCAGCAGTGAAGGGGGGGACTATGGCTACACCTTC.

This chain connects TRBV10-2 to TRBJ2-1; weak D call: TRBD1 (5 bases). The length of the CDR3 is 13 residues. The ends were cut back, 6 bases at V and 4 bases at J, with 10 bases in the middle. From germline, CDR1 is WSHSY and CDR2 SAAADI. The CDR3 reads CASSAQEYNEQFF. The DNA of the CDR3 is TGCGCCAGCAGCGCACAGGAGTACAATGAGCAGTTCTTC.

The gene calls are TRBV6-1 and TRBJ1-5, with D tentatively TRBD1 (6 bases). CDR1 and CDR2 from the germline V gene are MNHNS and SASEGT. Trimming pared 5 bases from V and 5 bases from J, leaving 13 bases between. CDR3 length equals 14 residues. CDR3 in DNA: TGTGCCAGCAGTAACTCAGGGGCATATCAGCCCCAGCATTTT. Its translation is CASSNSGAYQPQHF.

CDR3 sequence: CASSPRQLNQPQHF. The CDR3 coding sequence is TGTGCCAGTAGTCCTCGACAGCTTAATCAGCCCCAGCATTTT. The genes are TRBV19 and TRBJ1-5; TRBD1 might be the D (5 bases). This CDR3 contains 14 residues. Germline CDR1 LNHDA, CDR2 SQIVND (reference sequence). V dropped 5 bases and J dropped 4 bases, with 12 bases sitting between them.

The CDR3 nucleotides read TGTGCCTCCAGCAAGGAGGGGGCAACTGAAGCTTTCTTT. It translates to CASSKEGATEAFF. The chain links TRBV7-9 to TRBJ1-1; TRBD1 matches 7 bases. Germline lookup yields CDR1 SEHNR and CDR2 FQNEAQ (reference sequence). Trimming took 11 bases from V and 5 from J; bases not matched to a gene: 11. This CDR3 spans 13 amino acids.

The CDR3 is CASSQVGGGTGELFF. CDR3 sequence (DNA): TGTGCCAGCAGCCAAGTGGGAGGGGGGACCGGGGAGCTGTTTTTT. The V gene is TRBV4-2, the J gene TRBJ2-2, with D possibly being TRBD2 (7 bases). Trimming pared 1 base from V and 5 bases from J, leaving 11 bases between. The CDR3 extends over 15 amino acids. The germline gives CDR1 LGHNA, CDR2 YNFKEQ.

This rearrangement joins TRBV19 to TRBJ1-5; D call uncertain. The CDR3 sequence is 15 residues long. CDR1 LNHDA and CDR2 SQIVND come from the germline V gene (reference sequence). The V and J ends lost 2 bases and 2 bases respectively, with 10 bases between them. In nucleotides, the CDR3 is TGTGCCAGTAGTATAACCGACGGGGGCAATCAGCCCCAGCATTTT. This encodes CASSITDGGNQPQHF.

The CDR3: CASSREASGRYNEQFF. CDR3 DNA: TGTGCCAGCAGCAGGGAGGCTAGCGGGCGATACAATGAGCAGTTCTTC. The gene calls are TRBV5-6 and TRBJ2-1, with 8 positions matching TRBD2. This CDR3 has 16 residues. Germline V gene data show CDR1 as SGHDT and CDR2 as YYEEEE. V lost 4 bases, J lost 4 bases, and 10 bases stayed unmatched.

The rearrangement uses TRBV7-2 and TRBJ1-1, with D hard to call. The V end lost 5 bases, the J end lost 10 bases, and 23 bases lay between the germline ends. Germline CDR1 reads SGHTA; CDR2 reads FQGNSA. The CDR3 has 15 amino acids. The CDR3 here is CASSPKALATSGAFF. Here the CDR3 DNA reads TGTGCCAGCAGCCCAAAAGCTTTGGCCACTAGTGGAGCTTTCTTT.

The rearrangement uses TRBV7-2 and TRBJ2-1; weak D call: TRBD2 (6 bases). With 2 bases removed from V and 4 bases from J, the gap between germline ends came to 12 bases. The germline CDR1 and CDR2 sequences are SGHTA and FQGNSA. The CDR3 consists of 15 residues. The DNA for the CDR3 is TGTGCCAGCAGCTTACGGGAGTCTAGATACAATGAGCAGTTCTTC. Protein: CASSLRESRYNEQFF.

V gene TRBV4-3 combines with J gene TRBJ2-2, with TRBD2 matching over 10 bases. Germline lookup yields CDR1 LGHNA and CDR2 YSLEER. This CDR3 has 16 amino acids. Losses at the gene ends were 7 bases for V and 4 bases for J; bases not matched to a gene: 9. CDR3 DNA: TGCGCCAGCACGAAGCTAGCGGGGGCCTTCACCGGGGAGCTGTTTTTT. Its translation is CASTKLAGAFTGELFF.

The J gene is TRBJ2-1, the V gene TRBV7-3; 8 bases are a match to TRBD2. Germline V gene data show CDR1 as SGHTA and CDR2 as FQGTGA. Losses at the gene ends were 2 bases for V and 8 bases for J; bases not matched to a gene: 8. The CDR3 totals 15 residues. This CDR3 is CASSLGGSGVDEQFF. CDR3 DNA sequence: TGTGCCAGCAGCTTAGGGGGTAGCGGGGTAGATGAGCAGTTCTTC.

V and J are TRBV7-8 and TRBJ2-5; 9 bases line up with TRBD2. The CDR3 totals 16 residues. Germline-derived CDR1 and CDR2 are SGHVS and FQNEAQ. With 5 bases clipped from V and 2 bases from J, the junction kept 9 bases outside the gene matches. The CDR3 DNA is TGTGCCAGCAGCCATAACCGACTAGCGGAACAAGAGACCCAGTACTTC. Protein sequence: CASSHNRLAEQETQYF. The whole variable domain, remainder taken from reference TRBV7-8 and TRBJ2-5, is GAGVSQSPRYKVAKRGQDVALRCDPISGHVSLFWYQQALGQGPEFLTYFQNEAQLDKSGLPSDRFFAERPEGSVSTLKIQRTQQEDSAVYLCASSHNRLAEQETQYFGPGTRLLVL.

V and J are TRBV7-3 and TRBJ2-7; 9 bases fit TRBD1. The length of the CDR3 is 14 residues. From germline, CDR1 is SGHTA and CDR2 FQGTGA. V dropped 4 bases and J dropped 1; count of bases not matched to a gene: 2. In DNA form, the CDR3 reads TGTGCCAGCAGCTGGGGACAGGGATCCTACGAGCAGTACTTC. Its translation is CASSWGQGSYEQYF.

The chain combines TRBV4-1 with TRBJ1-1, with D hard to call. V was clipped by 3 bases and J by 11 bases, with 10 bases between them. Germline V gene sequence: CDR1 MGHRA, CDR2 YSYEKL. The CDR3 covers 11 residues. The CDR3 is CASSQGRRAFF. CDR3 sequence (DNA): TGCGCCAGCAGCCAGGGGAGGAGGGCTTTCTTT.

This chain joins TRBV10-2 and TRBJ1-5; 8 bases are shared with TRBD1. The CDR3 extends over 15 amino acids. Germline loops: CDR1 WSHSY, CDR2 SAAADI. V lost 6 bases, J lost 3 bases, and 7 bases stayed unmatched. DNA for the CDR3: TGCGCCAGCAGCAAGGACAGGGTCCCCAATCAGCCCCAGCATTTT. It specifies CASSKDRVPNQPQHF.

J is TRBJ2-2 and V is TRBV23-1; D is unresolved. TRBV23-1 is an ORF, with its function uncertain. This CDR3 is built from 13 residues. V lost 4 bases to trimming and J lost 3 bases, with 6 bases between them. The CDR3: CASSLPDTGELFF. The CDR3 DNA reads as TGCGCCAGCAGTCTCCCAGACACCGGGGAGCTGTTTTTT.

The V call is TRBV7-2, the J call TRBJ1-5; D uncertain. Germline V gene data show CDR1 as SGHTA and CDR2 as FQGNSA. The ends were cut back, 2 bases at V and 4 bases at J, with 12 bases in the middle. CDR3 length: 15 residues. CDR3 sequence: CASSLSVRGNQPQHF. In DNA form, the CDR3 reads TGTGCCAGCAGCTTATCAGTGCGGGGTAATCAGCCCCAGCATTTT.

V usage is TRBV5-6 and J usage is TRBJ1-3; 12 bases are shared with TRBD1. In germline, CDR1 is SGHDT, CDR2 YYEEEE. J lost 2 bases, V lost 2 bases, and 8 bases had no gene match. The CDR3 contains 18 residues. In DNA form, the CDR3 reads TGTGCCAGCAGCTTCCGGGACAGGGGGCGAGTGGCTGGAAACACCATATATTTT. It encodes CASSFRDRGRVAGNTIYF. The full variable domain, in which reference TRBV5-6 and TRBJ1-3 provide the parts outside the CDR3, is DAGVTQSPTHLIKTRGQQVTLRCSPKSGHDTVSWYQQALGQGPQFIFQYYEEEERQRGNFPDRFSGHQFPNYSSELNVNALLLGDSALYLCASSFRDRGRVAGNTIYFGEGSWLTVV.

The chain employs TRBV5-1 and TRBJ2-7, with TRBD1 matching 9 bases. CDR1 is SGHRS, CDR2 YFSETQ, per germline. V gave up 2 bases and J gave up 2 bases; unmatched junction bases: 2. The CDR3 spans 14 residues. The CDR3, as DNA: TGCGCCAGCAGCTTCGGACAGGGGACCTACGAGCAGTACTTC. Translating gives CASSFGQGTYEQYF. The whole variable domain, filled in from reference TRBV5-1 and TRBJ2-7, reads KAGVTQTPRYLIKTRGQQVTLSCSPISGHRSVSWYQQTPGQGLQFLFEYFSETQRNKGNFPGRFSGRQFSNSRSEMNVSTLELGDSALYLCASSFGQGTYEQYFGPGTRLTVT.

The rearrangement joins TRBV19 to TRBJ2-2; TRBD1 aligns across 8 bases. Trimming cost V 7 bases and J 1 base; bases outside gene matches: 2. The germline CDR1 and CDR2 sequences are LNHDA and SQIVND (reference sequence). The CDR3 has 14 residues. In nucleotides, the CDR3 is TGTGCCAGTACAGGGACAGGGAACACCGGGGAGCTGTTTTTT. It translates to CASTGTGNTGELFF.

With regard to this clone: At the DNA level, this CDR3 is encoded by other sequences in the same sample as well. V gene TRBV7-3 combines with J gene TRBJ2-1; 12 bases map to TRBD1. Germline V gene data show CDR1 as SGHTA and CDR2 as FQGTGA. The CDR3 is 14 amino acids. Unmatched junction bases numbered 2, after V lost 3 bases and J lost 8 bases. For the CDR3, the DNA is TGTGCCAGCAGCTTGGGACAGGGGGCCTATGAGCAGTTCTTC. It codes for CASSLGQGAYEQFF.